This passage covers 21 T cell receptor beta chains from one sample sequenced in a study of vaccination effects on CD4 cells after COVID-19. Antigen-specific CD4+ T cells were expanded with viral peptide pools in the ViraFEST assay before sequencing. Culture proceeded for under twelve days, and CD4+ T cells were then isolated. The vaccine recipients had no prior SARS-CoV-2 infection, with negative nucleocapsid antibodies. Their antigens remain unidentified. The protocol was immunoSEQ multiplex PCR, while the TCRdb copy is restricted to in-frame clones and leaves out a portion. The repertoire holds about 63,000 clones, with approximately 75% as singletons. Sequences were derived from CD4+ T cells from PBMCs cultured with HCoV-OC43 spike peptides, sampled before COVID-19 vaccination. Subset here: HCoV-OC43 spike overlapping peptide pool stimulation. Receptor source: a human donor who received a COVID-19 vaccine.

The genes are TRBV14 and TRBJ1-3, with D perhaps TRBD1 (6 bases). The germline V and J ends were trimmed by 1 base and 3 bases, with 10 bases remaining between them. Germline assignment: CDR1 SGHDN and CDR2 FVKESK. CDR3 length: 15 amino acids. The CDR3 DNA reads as TGTGCCAGCAGCCAAGTAAGGGGGTTTGGAAACACCATATATTTT. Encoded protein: CASSQVRGFGNTIYF. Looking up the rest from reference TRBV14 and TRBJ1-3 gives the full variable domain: EAGVTQFPSHSVIEKGQTVTLRCDPISGHDNLYWYRRVMGKEIKFLLHFVKESKQDESGMPNNRFLAERTGGTYSTLKVQPAELEDSGVYFCASSQVRGFGNTIYFGEGSWLTVV.

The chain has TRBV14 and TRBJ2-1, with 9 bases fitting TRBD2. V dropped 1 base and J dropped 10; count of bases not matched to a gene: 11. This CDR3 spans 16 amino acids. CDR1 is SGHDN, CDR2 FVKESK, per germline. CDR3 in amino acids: CASSQGILAGVQEQFF. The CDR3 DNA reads TGTGCCAGCAGCCAAGGGATCTTAGCGGGGGTCCAAGAGCAGTTCTTC.

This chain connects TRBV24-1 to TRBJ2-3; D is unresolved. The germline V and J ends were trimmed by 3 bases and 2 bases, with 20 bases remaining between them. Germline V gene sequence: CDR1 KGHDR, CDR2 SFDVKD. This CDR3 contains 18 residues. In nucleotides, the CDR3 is TGTGCCACCAGTGATCCCCCCGAAACGGACGGAATCACAGATACGCAGTATTTT. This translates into CATSDPPETDGITDTQYF.

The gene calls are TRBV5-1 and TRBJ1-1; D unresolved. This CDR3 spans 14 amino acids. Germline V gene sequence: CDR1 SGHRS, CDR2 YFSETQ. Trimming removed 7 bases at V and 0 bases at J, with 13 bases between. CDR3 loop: CASRGRFMNTEAFF. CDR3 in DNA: TGCGCCAGCCGAGGGAGATTCATGAACACTGAAGCTTTCTTT.

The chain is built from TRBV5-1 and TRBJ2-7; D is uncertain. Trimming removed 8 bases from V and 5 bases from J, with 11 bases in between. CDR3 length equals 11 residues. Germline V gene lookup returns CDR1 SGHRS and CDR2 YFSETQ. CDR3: CARTLFHEQYV. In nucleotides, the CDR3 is TGCGCCAGGACCCTATTCCACGAGCAGTACGTC.

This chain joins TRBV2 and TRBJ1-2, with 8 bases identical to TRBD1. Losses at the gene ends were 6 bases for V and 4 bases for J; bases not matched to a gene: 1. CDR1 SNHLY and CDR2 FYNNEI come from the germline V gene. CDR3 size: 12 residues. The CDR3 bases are TGTGCCAGCAGAGACAGGGGCTATGGCTACACCTTC. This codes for CASRDRGYGYTF.

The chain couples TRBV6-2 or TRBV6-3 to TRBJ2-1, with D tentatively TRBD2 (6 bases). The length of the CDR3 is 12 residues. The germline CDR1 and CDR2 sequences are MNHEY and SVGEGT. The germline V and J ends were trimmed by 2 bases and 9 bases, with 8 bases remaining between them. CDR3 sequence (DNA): TGTGCCAGCAGTTACAGGGAGGCTGAGCAGTTCTTC. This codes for CASSYREAEQFF.

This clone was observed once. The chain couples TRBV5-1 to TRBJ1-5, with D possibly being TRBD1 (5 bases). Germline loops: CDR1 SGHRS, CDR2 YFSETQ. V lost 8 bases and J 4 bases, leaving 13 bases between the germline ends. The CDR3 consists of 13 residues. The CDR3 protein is CARVTSGNQPQHF. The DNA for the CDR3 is TGCGCCAGGGTCACCTCAGGGAATCAGCCCCAGCATTTT.

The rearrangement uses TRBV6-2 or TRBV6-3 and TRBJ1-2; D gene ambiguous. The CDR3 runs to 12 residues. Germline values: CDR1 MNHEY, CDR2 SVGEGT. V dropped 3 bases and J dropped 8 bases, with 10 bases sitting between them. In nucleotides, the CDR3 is TGTGCCAGCAGTTATAGAAACTCCGGCTACACCTTC. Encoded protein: CASSYRNSGYTF.

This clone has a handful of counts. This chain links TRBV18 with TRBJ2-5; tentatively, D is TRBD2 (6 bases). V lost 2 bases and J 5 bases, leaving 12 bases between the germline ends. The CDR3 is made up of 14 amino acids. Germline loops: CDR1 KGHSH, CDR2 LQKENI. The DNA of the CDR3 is TGTGCCAGCTCACCATCAGGGACTTCGGAGACCCAGTACTTC. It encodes CASSPSGTSETQYF.

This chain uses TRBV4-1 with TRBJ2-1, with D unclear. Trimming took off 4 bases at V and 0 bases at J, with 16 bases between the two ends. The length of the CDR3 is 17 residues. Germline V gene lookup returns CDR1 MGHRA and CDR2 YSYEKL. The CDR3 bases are TGCGCCAGCAGCCCGACCAGGCTCCCCAGCTCCTACAATGAGCAGTTCTTC. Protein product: CASSPTRLPSSYNEQFF.

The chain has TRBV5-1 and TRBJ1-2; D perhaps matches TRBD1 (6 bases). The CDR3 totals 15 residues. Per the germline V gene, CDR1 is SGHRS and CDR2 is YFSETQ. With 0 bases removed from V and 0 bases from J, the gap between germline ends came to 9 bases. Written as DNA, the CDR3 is TGCGCCAGCAGCTTGGGCGGGGGCACTAACTATGGCTACACCTTC. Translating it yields CASSLGGGTNYGYTF. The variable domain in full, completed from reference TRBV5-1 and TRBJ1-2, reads KAGVTQTPRYLIKTRGQQVTLSCSPISGHRSVSWYQQTPGQGLQFLFEYFSETQRNKGNFPGRFSGRQFSNSRSEMNVSTLELGDSALYLCASSLGGGTNYGYTFGSGTRLTVV.

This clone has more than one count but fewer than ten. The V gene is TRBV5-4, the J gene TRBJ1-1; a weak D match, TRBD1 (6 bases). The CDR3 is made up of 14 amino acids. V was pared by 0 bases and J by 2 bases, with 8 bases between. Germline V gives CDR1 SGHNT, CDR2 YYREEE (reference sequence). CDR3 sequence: CASSLGGHNTEAFF. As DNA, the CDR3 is TGTGCCAGCAGCTTGGGGGGGCATAACACTGAAGCTTTCTTT.

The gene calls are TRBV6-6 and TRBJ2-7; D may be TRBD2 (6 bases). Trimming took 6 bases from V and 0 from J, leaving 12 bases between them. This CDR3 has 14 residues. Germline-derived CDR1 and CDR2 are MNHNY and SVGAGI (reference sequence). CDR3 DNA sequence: TGTGCCAGCAGCAGGGACGGGAGCTCCTACGAGCAGTACGTC. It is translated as CASSRDGSSYEQYV.

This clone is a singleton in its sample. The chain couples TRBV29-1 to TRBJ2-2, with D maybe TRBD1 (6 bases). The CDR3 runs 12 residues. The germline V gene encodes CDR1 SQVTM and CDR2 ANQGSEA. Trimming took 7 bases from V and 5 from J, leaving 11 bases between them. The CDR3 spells CSAPTGTGELFF. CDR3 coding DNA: TGCAGCGCACCCACAGGGACCGGGGAGCTGTTTTTT.

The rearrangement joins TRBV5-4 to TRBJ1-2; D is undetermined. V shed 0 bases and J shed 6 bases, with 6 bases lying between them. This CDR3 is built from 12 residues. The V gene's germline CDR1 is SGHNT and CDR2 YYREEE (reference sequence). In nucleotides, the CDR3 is TGTGCCAGCAGCTTGGACACCCATGGCTACACCTTC. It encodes CASSLDTHGYTF.

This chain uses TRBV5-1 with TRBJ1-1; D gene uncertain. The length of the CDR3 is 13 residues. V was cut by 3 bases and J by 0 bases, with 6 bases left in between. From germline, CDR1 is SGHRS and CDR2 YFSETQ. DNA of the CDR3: TGCGCCAGCAGCTACCAGGTGAACACTGAAGCTTTCTTT. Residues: CASSYQVNTEAFF.

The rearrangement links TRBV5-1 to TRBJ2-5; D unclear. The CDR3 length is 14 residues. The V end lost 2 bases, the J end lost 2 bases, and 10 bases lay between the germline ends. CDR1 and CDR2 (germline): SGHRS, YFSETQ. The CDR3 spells CASSLGSRQETQYF. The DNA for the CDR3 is TGCGCCAGCAGCTTAGGTAGTCGGCAAGAGACCCAGTACTTC.

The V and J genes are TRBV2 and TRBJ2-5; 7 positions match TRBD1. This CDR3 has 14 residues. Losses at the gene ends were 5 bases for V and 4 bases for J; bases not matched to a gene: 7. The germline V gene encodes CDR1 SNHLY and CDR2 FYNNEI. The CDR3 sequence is CASSKTGIGETQYF. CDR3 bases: TGTGCCAGCAGTAAGACAGGGATAGGAGAGACCCAGTACTTC.

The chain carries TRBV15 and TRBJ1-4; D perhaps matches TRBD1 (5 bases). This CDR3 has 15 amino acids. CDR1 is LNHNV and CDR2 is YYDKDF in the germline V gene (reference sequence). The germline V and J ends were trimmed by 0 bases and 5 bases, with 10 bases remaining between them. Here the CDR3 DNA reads TGTGCCACCAGCAGAGAAGCAGGGCTGAATGAAAAACTGTTTTTT. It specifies CATSREAGLNEKLFF.

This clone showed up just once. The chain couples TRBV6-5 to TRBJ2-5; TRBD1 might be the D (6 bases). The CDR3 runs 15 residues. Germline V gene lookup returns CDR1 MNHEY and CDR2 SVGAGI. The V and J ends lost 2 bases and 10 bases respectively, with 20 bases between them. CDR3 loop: CASSYEARGGADQYF. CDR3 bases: TGTGCCAGCAGTTACGAGGCCAGGGGTGGTGCGGACCAGTACTTC.